This T cell receptor beta chain was recovered during a study of monozygotic twins with inflammatory bowel disease (dated by TCRdb to between 2017 and 2020). Background for the entire study: A total of some 30 monozygotic twin pairs were included in the full study, comprising nine German pairs (four IBD-concordant, five IBD-discordant) and 19 IBD-discordant Danish pairs. Within discordant pairs, disease-associated traits were sought mainly by comparing IBD patients with their genetically identical healthy co-twins. Each individual had, on average, about 151 000 unique TCRalpha sequences and 181 000 unique TCRbeta sequences available for analysis. The paper's findings and limits, for the study overall: The analysis was unable to tell different T cell subtypes apart. Repertoire similarity did not differ between concordant and discordant twins, possibly due to limited statistical power. Background noise and inter-individual variability may have been introduced into the repertoires by the differing immunosuppressive treatments among patients. Compared with healthy twins, IBD patients shared fewer clonotypes with other individuals, and the difference was most pronounced in patients with signs of disease activity. The results gave no support for a single strong signal or clonotype linked to IBD. IBD patients had lower TCRbeta repertoire diversity, measured by the inverse Simpson index, than their healthy co-twins.

Based on the germline V gene (reference sequence), the CDR1 and CDR2 sequences are GTSNPN and SVGIG. The CDR3 covers 14 residues, taking in both the cysteine and the phenylalanine. The DNA is unrecorded. Libraries were built with 5' RACE. The input for every TCR library was roughly 3.5 ug of total RNA. For each sample, cDNA synthesis with SMARTScribe reverse transcriptase was split into eight separate reactions. During cDNA synthesis, template switching was used to introduce unique molecular identifiers that contained a 6-nucleotide sample barcode. Amplification of TCRalpha and TCRbeta cDNA involved two nested PCRs of around 16 and 10 cycles, and each PCR was followed by bead purification. Before amplification, the cDNA was treated with uracil DNA-glycosylase and purified using the QIAquick PCR purification kit. The second PCR was the step at which Illumina TruSeq-compatible adapters and sample-specific barcodes were added. TapeStation and Qubit were used to check library quality and concentration, and around 5.2 ng of each library went into the pool. The pooled libraries were sequenced with 2 x 100 bp reads and custom sequencing primers on an Illumina HiSeq2500 single-index Rapid Run. In the paper's pipeline: MiGEC version 1.2.6 was used for UMI-based consensus assembly to correct PCR and sequencing errors. MiXCR version 2.1.1 was used to carry out V(D)J alignment, clonotype assembly and CDR3 extraction. Gene usage, clonotype sharing and MAIT/NKT TCR abundance were normalised by analysing the top 1000, 10 000 and 20 000 clonotypes per sample. Diversity was computed as the inverse Simpson index with the vegan R package after downsampling to 27 000 UMIs. Statistical testing used paired Mann-Whitney U tests on the discordant twin pairs and applied Benjamini-Hochberg correction for multiple testing. One entry per CDR3 protein sequence results from the TCRdb reprocessing of the reads, with DNA left out. TCRdb, rather than the study authors, made the V and J calls. The sample table gives some 170,000 distinct CDR3 sequences. The ten largest clones capture approximately 2.4% of the sample.

In regard to this clonotype: Its antigen is not yet known.

A roughly 2.7 ml peripheral blood sample was drawn into PAXgene tubes per donor and stored at -80°C. Without any T cell sorting, total RNA was extracted from whole blood using the PAXgene blood miRNA kit on an automated QIAcube. Peripheral blood from monozygotic twin pairs, either concordant or discordant for inflammatory bowel disease, underwent deep TCRalpha and TCRbeta repertoire profiling that used unique molecular barcoding. Smoking habits were recorded for all twin pairs, with individuals classified as current, former or never smokers. The chain was built from TRBV30 and TRBJ1-6; absent DNA, TCRdb's TRBD1 call cannot be checked. What was sequenced was blood. This TCR derives from a human donor with ulcerative colitis or Crohn's disease, or a healthy co-twin of an affected twin (not recorded which). The CDR3 reads CAWSVSRGGSPLHF.